These 27 T cell receptor beta chains share one sample of origin, sequenced in a study of cytomegalovirus exposure and HLA in healthy donors. PCR employed 60 Vbeta and 13 Jbeta primers. Produced via immunoSEQ multiplex PCR; TCRdb's table is partial and in-frame only. The sample includes about 57,000 clones, 70% to 75% of them seen just once. The sequencing sample was made of PBMCs. The receptors were gathered from a man in his thirties or forties in good health and CMV-seropositive.

This clone came up once. V and J are TRBV6-1 and TRBJ1-1; the match to TRBD1 covers 8 bases. Germline-derived CDR1 and CDR2 are MNHNS and SASEGT. This CDR3 spans 14 amino acids. V gave up 6 bases and J gave up 6 bases; unmatched junction bases: 9. In nucleotides, the CDR3 is TGTGCCAGCAGGACCACAGGGGGTCGCGCTGAAGCTTTCTTT. This codes for CASRTTGGRAEAFF.

V and J are TRBV29-1 and TRBJ2-3, with 8 bases lining up with TRBD1. J was trimmed by 6 bases and V by 7 bases; bases with no gene match: 3. This CDR3 region has 11 residues. Germline lookup yields CDR1 SQVTM and CDR2 ANQGSEA. This chain's CDR3 is CSGGQVDTQYF. CDR3 nucleotide sequence: TGCAGCGGGGGACAGGTGGATACGCAGTATTTT.

The rearrangement uses TRBV4-3 and TRBJ2-3; possibly TRBD1 for D (6 bases). The CDR3 loop spans 13 amino acids. Germline CDR1 reads LGHNA; CDR2 reads YSLEER. Between the trimmed V and J ends, which lost 0 bases and 10 bases, there was a span of 11 bases. The DNA of the CDR3 is TGCGCCAGCAGCCAAGAAGAAGGGGGAGCGCAGTATTTT. Encoded protein: CASSQEEGGAQYF.

V gene TRBV7-3 combines with J gene TRBJ2-5; TRBD2 matches 9 bases. The V and J ends lost 2 bases and 5 bases, in that order; junction bases with no gene match: 6. In germline, CDR1 is SGHTA, CDR2 FQGTGA. There are 15 residues in the CDR3. In nucleotides, the CDR3 is TGTGCCAGCAGCTTACTAGCGGGGTATGGCGAGACCCAGTACTTC. It is translated as CASSLLAGYGETQYF.

V is TRBV7-2 and J is TRBJ1-6; tentatively, D is TRBD1 (5 bases). This CDR3 spans 14 amino acids. Germline V lookup: CDR1 SGHTA, CDR2 FQGNSA. Trimming took off 3 bases at V and 10 bases at J, with 13 bases between the two ends. The CDR3 sequence: CASSFPGHGSPLHF. CDR3 nucleotide sequence: TGTGCCAGCAGCTTCCCAGGGCACGGGTCACCCCTCCACTTT.

This clone was observed a few times. This chain connects TRBV4-1 to TRBJ1-4; D remains ambiguous. CDR1 and CDR2 (germline): MGHRA, YSYEKL. The CDR3 covers 12 residues. With 0 bases removed from V and 17 bases from J, the gap between germline ends came to 13 bases. CDR3 loop: CASSQDRRVLFF. The DNA of the CDR3 is TGCGCCAGCAGCCAAGATCGGAGGGTCCTTTTTTTT.

This clone came up once. Different DNA sequences within this sample yield the same CDR3. The gene calls are TRBV29-1 and TRBJ2-5; TRBD2 might be the D (6 bases). TRBJ2-7 matches the DNA end more closely, so the J call is doubtful. This CDR3 region has 14 residues. Looked up from germline, CDR1 is SQVTM and CDR2 is ANQGSEA. In DNA form, the CDR3 reads TGCAGCGTTGCCCCTTTTGGAGCGGGCTACGAGCAGTACTTC. Translated: CSVAPFGAGYEQYF.

V usage is TRBV7-2 and J usage is TRBJ2-3; 9 bases map to TRBD2. The CDR3 loop spans 15 amino acids. Trimming at V came to 5 bases and at J to 1 base, leaving 4 bases not matched to a gene. CDR1 and CDR2 from the germline V gene are SGHTA and FQGNSA. In nucleotides, the CDR3 is TGTGCCAGCAGCCTTTGGACTAGCGGCACAGATACGCAGTATTTT. It is translated as CASSLWTSGTDTQYF.

This rearrangement joins TRBV6-1 to TRBJ2-3; 8 bases align to TRBD2. The germline CDR1 and CDR2 sequences are MNHNS and SASEGT. Trimming removed 7 bases from V and 0 bases from J; junction bases left unmatched: 3. The CDR3 sequence is 14 residues long. The CDR3 DNA is TGTGCCAGCACCCCGGGGGGGAGCACAGATACGCAGTATTTT. Its translation is CASTPGGSTDTQYF.

The gene calls are TRBV7-2 and TRBJ1-1, with D maybe TRBD1 (6 bases). The length of the CDR3 is 16 residues. V lost 4 bases and J 2 bases, leaving 17 bases between the germline ends. Germline CDR1 SGHTA, CDR2 FQGNSA. DNA for the CDR3: TGTGCCAGCAGCTCGAGGGGGATCTGGAGTAACACTGAAGCTTTCTTT. Translating it yields CASSSRGIWSNTEAFF.

This clone was seen a few times. The chain links TRBV30 to TRBJ1-5, with 8 nucleotides matching TRBD1. V lost 2 bases to trimming and J lost 5 bases; unmatched junction nucleotides: 8. The CDR3 runs 15 residues. Germline loops: CDR1 GTSNPN, CDR2 SVGIG (reference sequence). The CDR3 loop is CAWSKGTGRYQPQHF. The CDR3 DNA reads TGTGCCTGGAGTAAGGGGACAGGACGCTATCAGCCCCAGCATTTT.

This chain uses TRBV7-2 with TRBJ2-3; D may be TRBD2 (6 bases). Trimming took off 4 bases at V and 11 bases at J, with 19 bases between the two ends. CDR1 is SGHTA, CDR2 FQGNSA, per germline. CDR3 length equals 14 residues. CDR3 coding DNA: TGTGCCAGCAGCTCCGGGTCCGGTGTGGGGGGGCAGTATTTT. It codes for CASSSGSGVGGQYF.

This rearrangement joins TRBV19 to TRBJ1-5, with D maybe TRBD1 (5 bases). V lost 2 bases, J lost 2 bases, and 10 bases lay in between. From germline, CDR1 is LNHDA and CDR2 SQIVND (reference sequence). This CDR3 spans 15 amino acids. The CDR3 region is CASSIMGGGNQPQHF. CDR3 DNA sequence: TGTGCCAGTAGTATAATGGGGGGGGGCAATCAGCCCCAGCATTTT.

The rearrangement uses TRBV5-4 and TRBJ1-1, with 7 bases aligning to TRBD1. V shed 4 bases, J shed 6 bases, and the junction held 9 bases outside the gene matches. Looked up from germline, CDR1 is SGHNT and CDR2 is YYREEE (reference sequence). The CDR3 runs to 14 residues. CDR3 residues: CASSQGVTTAEAFF. The CDR3 coding sequence is TGTGCCAGCAGCCAGGGGGTCACCACGGCTGAAGCTTTCTTT.

The V gene is TRBV5-1, the J gene TRBJ1-1; TRBD1 aligns across 10 bases. CDR3 length: 14 residues. The germline CDR1 and CDR2 sequences are SGHRS and YFSETQ. The J segment lost 6 bases and the V segment lost 6 bases, leaving 8 bases of the junction unmatched. The CDR3: CASTATGGLAEAFF. CDR3 sequence (DNA): TGCGCCAGCACCGCGACAGGGGGCTTGGCTGAAGCTTTCTTT. The variable domain in full, completed from reference TRBV5-1 and TRBJ1-1, reads KAGVTQTPRYLIKTRGQQVTLSCSPISGHRSVSWYQQTPGQGLQFLFEYFSETQRNKGNFPGRFSGRQFSNSRSEMNVSTLELGDSALYLCASTATGGLAEAFFGQGTRLTVV.

J is TRBJ2-7 and V is TRBV10-3, with D possibly being TRBD1 (6 bases). CDR1 is ENHRY and CDR2 is SYGVKD in the germline V gene. V gave up 3 bases and J gave up 3 bases, with 15 bases separating them. CDR3 size: 15 residues. Written as DNA, the CDR3 is TGTGCCATCAGTGACCCTGGACAGTCTGGCTACGAGCAGTACTTC. Translation gives CAISDPGQSGYEQYF.

This chain uses TRBV9 with TRBJ1-2; tentative D call: TRBD1 (5 bases). The ends were cut back, 4 bases at V and 0 bases at J, with 10 bases in the middle. The V gene's germline CDR1 is SGDLS and CDR2 YYNGEE. This CDR3 comprises 14 residues. DNA of the CDR3: TGTGCCAGCAGCCAAGGACAAACTAACTATGGCTACACCTTC. This translates into CASSQGQTNYGYTF. Drawing the rest from reference TRBV9 and TRBJ1-2, the complete variable domain is DSGVTQTPKHLITATGQRVTLRCSPRSGDLSVYWYQQSLDQGLQFLIQYYNGEERAKGNILERFSAQQFPDLHSELNLSSLELGDSALYFCASSQGQTNYGYTFGSGTRLTVV.

The CDR3 spells CASSVGGAYNSPLHF. The CDR3 nucleotides are TGTGCCAGCAGCGTAGGGGGCGCGTATAATTCACCCCTCCACTTT. This chain connects TRBV9 to TRBJ1-6; D is possibly TRBD1 (5 bases). The CDR3 length is 15 residues. Trimming stripped 0 bases from V and 4 bases from J, with 8 bases between. CDR1 is SGDLS, CDR2 YYNGEE, per germline.

There are a few counts of this clone. The gene calls are TRBV30 and TRBJ1-1; D call uncertain. V dropped 4 bases and J dropped 3 bases, with 12 bases sitting between them. The CDR3 runs 13 residues. Germline loops: CDR1 GTSNPN, CDR2 SVGIG (reference sequence). The CDR3: CAWTGLGDTEAFF. CDR3 sequence (DNA): TGTGCCTGGACAGGACTCGGGGACACTGAAGCTTTCTTT. The variable domain in full, completed from reference TRBV30 and TRBJ1-1, reads SQTIHQWPATLVQPVGSPLSLECTVEGTSNPNLYWYRQAAGRGLQLLFYSVGIGQISSEVPQNLSASRPQDRQFILSSKKLLLSDSGFYLCAWTGLGDTEAFFGQGTRLTVV.

The chain uses TRBV28 and TRBJ2-7; D is unclear. Germline CDR1 MDHEN, CDR2 SYDVKM. Trimming left V 6 bases short and J 0 bases short, with 12 bases between. The CDR3 loop spans 14 amino acids. CDR3 nucleotide sequence: TGTGCCAGCAGCCAACAGTGGAACTCCTACGAGCAGTACTTC. This sequence encodes CASSQQWNSYEQYF.

This clone occurred a few times. This CDR3 is CASSYGGSTEAFF. CDR3 nucleotides: TGTGCCAGCAGCTATGGGGGGAGCACTGAAGCTTTCTTT. V and J are TRBV7-9 and TRBJ1-1; possible D gene TRBD1, 5 bases. Between the trimmed V and J ends, which lost 4 bases and 4 bases, there was a span of 10 bases. Germline V gene data show CDR1 as SEHNR and CDR2 as FQNEAQ (reference sequence). This CDR3 region has 13 residues.

The gene calls are TRBV2 and TRBJ1-2; 7 bases are shared with TRBD1. This CDR3 spans 13 amino acids. The J segment lost 5 bases and the V segment lost 2 bases, leaving 2 bases of the junction unmatched. Germline assignment: CDR1 SNHLY and CDR2 FYNNEI. The CDR3 loop reads CASSEQGGYGYTF. The CDR3 DNA follows: TGTGCCAGCAGTGAACAGGGGGGATATGGCTACACCTTC.

This clone was seen a handful of times. The CDR3 loop is CAIRDTLDEQYF. CDR3 coding DNA: TGTGCCATCAGGGATACTCTAGACGAGCAGTACTTC. The rearrangement joins TRBV10-3 to TRBJ2-7; D is uncertain. The CDR3 loop spans 12 amino acids. The V and J ends lost 6 bases and 5 bases respectively, with 11 bases between them. The germline V gene has CDR1 ENHRY and CDR2 SYGVKD.

The genes are TRBV7-2 and TRBJ2-3; tentatively, D is TRBD2 (7 bases). Germline values: CDR1 SGHTA, CDR2 FQGNSA. V lost 11 bases and J lost 7, with 19 bases in between. The CDR3 length is 13 residues. CDR3 residues: CAWEGERGYTQYF. The DNA of the CDR3 is TGTGCCTGGGAGGGGGAGCGGGGCTATACGCAGTATTTT. Combining the CDR3 with reference TRBV7-2 and TRBJ2-3 gives the whole variable domain GAGVSQSPSNKVTEKGKDVELRCDPISGHTALYWYRQSLGQGLEFLIYFQGNSAPDKSGLPSDRFSAERTGGSVSTLTIQRTQQEDSAVYLCAWEGERGYTQYFGPGTRLTVL.

The CDR3 protein is CASSLAPAGELFF. CDR3 bases: TGTGCCAGCAGCTTAGCGCCGGCCGGGGAGCTGTTTTTT. V usage is TRBV7-7 and J usage is TRBJ2-2; D gene unclear. This CDR3 has 13 residues. Germline values: CDR1 SSHAT, CDR2 FNYEAQ (reference sequence). V gave up 0 bases and J gave up 6 bases, with 5 bases separating them.

This chain connects TRBV6-1 to TRBJ2-3; 7 positions match TRBD1. The length of the CDR3 is 14 residues. The germline V gene encodes CDR1 MNHNS and CDR2 SASEGT. Germline trimming cut 6 bases from V and 5 bases from J; bases unmatched to any gene: 8. CDR3 sequence reads: CASSRGTAEDTQYF. The CDR3 DNA sequence: TGTGCCAGCAGCCGAGGGACAGCCGAAGATACGCAGTATTTT.

This clone was detected only once. CDR3 DNA: TGTGCCAGCAGCTTAACGGGGCATGGAGATACGCAGTATTTT. It translates to CASSLTGHGDTQYF. The rearrangement links TRBV7-3 to TRBJ2-3; D perhaps matches TRBD1 (5 bases). This CDR3 has 14 amino acids. The ends were cut back, 0 bases at V and 5 bases at J, with 9 bases in the middle. Germline CDR1 and CDR2: SGHTA and FQGTGA.